Listed here are 30 T cell receptor beta chains from one sample, sequenced in a study of CD8+CD57+ T cells in acquired aplastic anemia. Flow cytometry had shown expanded CD8+CD57+ cells in the patients chosen for sequencing. Genomic DNA, the template, was used for profiling of the TCR beta VDJ and CDR3. TCRdb re-analysed the reads in MiXCR, keeping a single row per CDR3 protein. The sample contains about 180,000 distinct CDR3 sequences, 47% of which appear only once. Source material: sorted CD4+, CD8+, or CD8+CD57+ T cells (not recorded which) from PBMCs. All receptors come from a human donor with aplastic anemia.

The chain combines TRBV24-1 with TRBJ2-5; D is undetermined. Between the trimmed V and J ends, which lost 0 bases and 5 bases, there was a span of 15 bases. In germline, CDR1 is KGHDR, CDR2 SFDVKD. The CDR3 contains 16 residues. CDR3 sequence: CATSDLPRTPGETQYF. In DNA form, the CDR3 reads TGTGCCACCAGTGATTTGCCGAGGACCCCTGGGGAGACCCAGTACTTC.

Of note for this clonotype: A clone one base away is much larger, so this may be a read error. J is TRBJ2-5 and V is TRBV2; 8 bases match TRBD2. The germline CDR1 and CDR2 sequences are SNHLY and FYNNEI. V lost 1 base and J lost 5; bases outside the gene matches: 15. The CDR3 extends over 18 amino acids. CDR3 residues: CASSEVVSASGYGETQYF. In DNA, the CDR3 is TGTGCCAGCAGTGAAGTTGTTTCGGCTAGCGGGTACGGGGAGACCCAGTACTTC.

There are many counts of this clonotype. This chain links TRBV24-1 with TRBJ2-7; D might be TRBD1 (6 bases). V was shortened by 6 bases and J by 3 bases, with 17 bases between the two germline ends. Per the germline V gene, CDR1 is KGHDR and CDR2 is SFDVKD. The CDR3 has 15 residues. The CDR3: CATSLTGQIDYEQYF. As DNA, the CDR3 is TGTGCCACCAGTTTAACGGGACAAATTGACTACGAGCAGTACTTC.

This clonotype was found many times. The V gene is TRBV7-2, the J gene TRBJ2-5; D is ambiguous. Trimming removed 5 bases at V and 7 bases at J, with 17 bases between. Looked up from germline, CDR1 is SGHTA and CDR2 is FQGNSA. This CDR3 is 14 amino acids long. The CDR3 DNA is TGTGCCAGCAGCGCTGACCTCCTCGTGGGGACCCAGTACTTC. It codes for CASSADLLVGTQYF.

The rearrangement joins TRBV9 to TRBJ2-1; D not certain. Trimming removed 1 base at V and 5 bases at J, with 10 bases between. In germline, CDR1 is SGDLS, CDR2 YYNGEE. The CDR3 runs to 14 residues. The CDR3 region has the DNA TGTGCCAGCAGCGTAAATTCCGTCGACAATGAGCAGTTCTTC. Protein product: CASSVNSVDNEQFF.

Comment on this clonotype: A single base separates this from a much larger clone, so it may be a read error. This rearrangement joins TRBV14 to TRBJ1-2; D perhaps matches TRBD1 (5 bases). CDR1 and CDR2 (germline): SGHDN, FVKESK. This CDR3 spans 12 amino acids. DNA for the CDR3: TGTGCCAGCGGCCATGGGAAGGGGGGCTACACCTTC. Its translation is CASGHGKGGYTF.

This clonotype has ten or more counts. This sequence joins TRBV10-3 and TRBJ2-6; TRBD1 matches at 9 bases. The germline V gene has CDR1 ENHRY and CDR2 SYGVKD. CDR3 length equals 16 residues. Trimming took 3 bases from V and 19 from J; bases not matched to a gene: 19. DNA of the CDR3: TGTGCCATCAGTGAAGAGGGTTCGGGACAGGGAGGCCGAATTACTTTC. This sequence encodes CAISEEGSGQGGRITF.

This CDR3 is CASSALAGLGDTQYF. In DNA, the CDR3 is TGTGCCAGTAGTGCCCTAGCGGGATTGGGAGATACGCAGTATTTT. The genes are TRBV19 and TRBJ2-3, with 9 bases lining up with TRBD2. Germline CDR1 is LNHDA and CDR2 is SQIVND (reference sequence). Germline trimming cut 5 bases from V and 5 bases from J; bases unmatched to any gene: 8. The CDR3 covers 15 residues. Looking up the rest from reference TRBV19 and TRBJ2-3 gives the full variable domain: DGGITQSPKYLFRKEGQNVTLSCEQNLNHDAMYWYRQDPGQGLRLIYYSQIVNDFQKGDIAEGYSVSREKKESFPLTVTSAQKNPTAFYLCASSALAGLGDTQYFGPGTRLTVL.

The rearrangement uses TRBV5-4 and TRBJ1-2; TRBD1 is a possible D gene (6 bases). V lost 2 bases and J 1 base, leaving 12 bases between the germline ends. The CDR3 has 15 residues. Per germline, CDR1 SGHNT and CDR2 YYREEE (reference sequence). The CDR3 coding sequence is TGTGCCAGCAGCTTAGGGGACAATGTTAACTATGGCTACACCTTC. Translated, it gives CASSLGDNVNYGYTF.

This clonotype came up many times. The rearrangement uses TRBV12-3 or TRBV12-4 and TRBJ1-1, with 8 nucleotides matching TRBD1. The V and J ends lost 3 bases and 11 bases, in that order; junction bases with no gene match: 8. CDR3 size: 13 residues. CDR3 sequence: CASSFGQGPRAFF. The CDR3 DNA reads TGTGCCAGCAGTTTCGGACAGGGACCAAGGGCTTTCTTT.

This clonotype came up once. The chain joins TRBV7-8 to TRBJ2-7; 10 nucleotides align to TRBD1. Germline V gene sequence: CDR1 SGHVS, CDR2 FQNEAQ. The V gene end was trimmed by 5 bases and the J gene end by 7 bases; junction bases not matched to a gene: 2. The CDR3 covers 12 residues. The CDR3 region is CASSGTGVEQYF. CDR3 bases: TGTGCCAGCAGCGGGACAGGGGTTGAGCAGTACTTC.

This clonotype has a count of ten or more. The genes are TRBV20-1 and TRBJ1-1; 7 nucleotides align to TRBD1. The V segment lost 8 bases and the J segment 0 bases; nucleotides outside the gene matches: 6. CDR1 DFQATT and CDR2 SNEGSKA come from the germline V gene (reference sequence). The CDR3 extends over 13 amino acids. In DNA form, the CDR3 reads TGCAGTTCGATAGACAGGGTGAACACTGAAGCTTTCTTT. Translation: CSSIDRVNTEAFF.

A remark on this clonotype: One end of the junction varies from germline; a read error may be responsible. The chain has TRBV7-2 and TRBJ2-7, with 15 positions matching TRBD2. The CDR3 length is 15 residues. Germline V CDR1 and CDR2: SGHTA, FQGNSA. The CDR3 coding sequence is TGTGCCAGCGGCTTGGGACTAGCGGGAGGTCACGAGCAGTACTTC. Amino acid sequence: CASGLGLAGGHEQYF.

There are many counts of this clonotype. The chain is built from TRBV20-1 and TRBJ1-3; no reliable D call. The CDR3 spans 14 residues. Trimming shortened V by 0 bases and J by 4 bases, and 10 bases separated the two germline ends. CDR1 and CDR2 (germline): DFQATT, SNEGSKA (reference sequence). The CDR3, as DNA: TGCAGTGCTAGAGACCCCAACGCCGGAAACACCATATATTTT. Its protein is CSARDPNAGNTIYF.

This clonotype was detected only a few times. The V gene is TRBV2, the J gene TRBJ1-5; no firm D call. Trimming took off 7 bases at V and 0 bases at J, with 7 bases between the two ends. CDR3 length: 13 amino acids. From germline, CDR1 is SNHLY and CDR2 FYNNEI. CDR3 residues: CASKTSSNQPQHF. Written as DNA, the CDR3 is TGTGCCAGCAAAACCAGTAGCAATCAGCCCCAGCATTTT.

The J gene is TRBJ2-3, the V gene TRBV4-2, with 13 bases identical to TRBD2. The CDR3 extends over 18 amino acids. V was clipped by 5 bases and J by 3 bases; unmatched bases: 11. The germline V gene encodes CDR1 LGHNA and CDR2 YNFKEQ. This chain's CDR3 is CASSGEGLAGLGTDTQYF. The CDR3 nucleotides are TGTGCCAGCAGCGGGGAGGGACTAGCGGGGCTGGGAACAGATACGCAGTATTTT.

The chain recombines TRBV2 with TRBJ1-1; no firm D call. The CDR3 runs 10 residues. Germline values: CDR1 SNHLY, CDR2 FYNNEI. Trimming removed 8 bases at V and 7 bases at J, with 8 bases between. The CDR3 DNA reads TGTGCCAGCTTCTACATTGAAGCTTTCTTT. Its translation: CASFYIEAFF.

V is TRBV27 and J is TRBJ2-5; a possible D gene is TRBD2 (5 bases). V was trimmed by 8 bases and J by 11 bases, leaving 18 bases between them. Looked up from germline, CDR1 is MNHEY and CDR2 is SMNVEV (reference sequence). The CDR3 is made up of 12 amino acids. The CDR3 here is CASGGRNNEQYF. CDR3 nucleotide sequence: TGTGCCAGCGGTGGGAGAAACAATGAGCAGTACTTC.

The V call is TRBV5-4, the J call TRBJ1-2, with D tentatively TRBD1 (6 bases). V gave up 4 bases and J gave up 2 bases, with 6 bases separating them. The CDR3 has 12 residues. Germline lookup yields CDR1 SGHNT and CDR2 YYREEE (reference sequence). CDR3 in DNA: TGTGCCAGCAGCACAGGGAACTATGGCTACACCTTC. Its translation: CASSTGNYGYTF.

This chain joins TRBV27 and TRBJ1-2; D unresolved. The CDR3 loop spans 13 amino acids. Trimming cost V 6 bases and J 8 bases, with 16 bases left between them. CDR1 and CDR2 from the germline V gene are MNHEY and SMNVEV (reference sequence). The CDR3 coding sequence is TGTGCCAGCAGCGGTAATTCGGGTTGGGGCTACACCTTC. Encoded protein: CASSGNSGWGYTF.

This clonotype was counted at least ten times. This rearrangement joins TRBV2 to TRBJ1-1, with D uncertain. The CDR3 runs 15 residues. Germline CDR1 and CDR2: SNHLY and FYNNEI. With 5 bases removed from V and 6 bases from J, the gap between germline ends came to 19 bases. The CDR3 DNA reads TGTGCCAGCAGTCCTGACAATGGACGGTTGGCTGAAGCTTTCTTT. It is translated as CASSPDNGRLAEAFF.

The chain recombines TRBV10-3 with TRBJ2-7; 8 nucleotides agree with TRBD2. The CDR3 spans 15 residues. Germline V gene data show CDR1 as ENHRY and CDR2 as SYGVKD. The junction had 14 bases not matched to a gene; V was cut back by 6 bases and J by 7 bases. The CDR3 nucleotides read TGTGCCATCAGGGGTGGAATAGCGGGAACGGGAGAGCAGTACTTC. It translates to CAIRGGIAGTGEQYF.

This clonotype was recorded many times. The chain combines TRBV5-1 with TRBJ2-7; 11 nucleotides match TRBD1. CDR1 and CDR2 (germline): SGHRS, YFSETQ. V was pared by 4 bases and J by 5 bases, with 5 bases of the junction left unmatched. The CDR3 extends over 14 amino acids. CDR3 loop: CASSIRTGGDEQYF. The CDR3 region has the DNA TGCGCCAGCAGCATACGGACAGGGGGCGACGAGCAGTACTTC.

This sequence joins TRBV25-1 and TRBJ2-5; 13 bases match TRBD2. With V trimmed by 4 bases and J by 5 bases, 10 bases remained unmatched. The germline CDR1 and CDR2 sequences are MGHDK and SYGVNS. The CDR3 has 17 residues. The CDR3 loop reads CASSALGLAGEGETQYF. Written as DNA, the CDR3 is TGTGCCAGCAGTGCTCTTGGACTAGCGGGGGAGGGGGAGACCCAGTACTTC.

This clonotype was detected many times. The chain has TRBV6-1 and TRBJ1-1; D remains ambiguous. Trimming pared 8 bases from V and 5 bases from J, leaving 18 bases between. The germline CDR1 and CDR2 sequences are MNHNS and SASEGT. The CDR3 is 14 residues long. CDR3 residues: CASRKEEGQTEAFF. The DNA of the CDR3 is TGTGCCAGCCGAAAAGAGGAGGGTCAAACTGAAGCTTTCTTT.

The count of this clonotype is one. The CDR3 sequence: CASRAGYSYEQYF. The CDR3 DNA reads as TGTGCCAGCAGGGCGGGATACTCCTACGAGCAGTACTTC. The chain combines TRBV6-1 with TRBJ2-7; possible D gene TRBD2, 6 bases. CDR1 is MNHNS, CDR2 SASEGT, per germline. CDR3 size: 13 residues. Between the trimmed V and J ends, which lost 6 bases and 0 bases, there was a span of 9 bases.

There are a few counts of this clonotype. The CDR3 sequence: CATSRDGPFETQYF. For the CDR3, the DNA is TGTGCCACCAGCAGAGATGGGCCGTTCGAGACCCAGTACTTC. The chain couples TRBV15 to TRBJ2-5; D is unresolved. The CDR3 has 14 amino acids. Trimming shortened V by 0 bases and J by 5 bases, and 10 bases separated the two germline ends. Per the germline V gene, CDR1 is LNHNV and CDR2 is YYDKDF (reference sequence).

Details on this clonotype: This may be a read error: a much more frequent sequence differs by one nucleotide. The chain carries TRBV5-8 and TRBJ2-5; D may correspond to TRBD1 or TRBD2 (6 bases each). The CDR3 extends over 15 amino acids. Germline V gene data show CDR1 as SGHTS and CDR2 as YDEGEE. Here the CDR3 reads CASSLSTGAQETQHF. CDR3 DNA: TGTGCCAGCAGCCTCAGCACGGGGGCCCAAGAGACCCAGCACTTC.

With respect to this clonotype: A much larger clone sits a single nucleotide away, making a read error possible. The DNA is omitted, as the CDR3 cannot be located on it reliably, and the CDR3 follows TCRdb's listing. The CDR3 loop reads CASSFGQGARASF. J is TRBJ1-1 and V is TRBV12-3 or TRBV12-4; no DNA check was done on the table's D call, TRBD1. The CDR3 adds up to 13 amino acids, both ends counted.

The rearrangement links TRBV20-1 to TRBJ1-1; D remains ambiguous. Germline-derived CDR1 and CDR2 are DFQATT and SNEGSKA (reference sequence). V was cut by 3 bases and J by 2 bases, with 7 bases left in between. The CDR3 extends over 12 amino acids. CDR3 DNA: TGCAGTGCTAGTTACATTAACACTGAAGCTTTCTTT. Amino acid sequence: CSASYINTEAFF.